This TCR beta chain was captured by sequencing in a study of PD-1 blockade in classical Hodgkin lymphoma. Whole-study results and caveats: It was among complete responders that baseline diversity resembled that of newly diagnosed patients. At C4D1, TCR diversity had climbed significantly for CD4+ cells, though not for CD8+ cells. Sources of repertoire differences remain undefined, possibly disease activity or prior therapy. As was reported, newly diagnosed patients showed lower baseline TCR diversity than healthy donors did.

The CDR3 consists of 17 residues. V gave up 0 bases and J gave up 6 bases; unmatched junction bases: 8. Germline V gives CDR1 SGHRS, CDR2 YFSETQ. Here immunoSEQ multiplex PCR was the method, and the copy in TCRdb shows in-frame clones only, minus some. Among about 50,000 clones listed, 85% to 90% were seen once. On this clone: Its target is not known.

Brentuximab vedotin exposure varied, and every patient relapsed after autologous stem cell transplantation. The specimen was peripheral blood mononuclear cells (PBMCs), collected before the second cycle of nivolumab. This clonotype was sampled from a human donor with classical Hodgkin lymphoma. V gene TRBV5-1 combines with J gene TRBJ2-3; TRBD2 aligns across 12 bases. CDR3 region: CASSLVGLAGGPDTQYF. DNA for the CDR3: TGCGCCAGCAGCTTGGTAGGCCTAGCGGGGGGGCCGGATACGCAGTATTTT.